The 27 T cell receptor beta chains in this list originate from one sample, sequenced in a study of blood T cell repertoires in COVID-19. The data were produced by immunoSEQ multiplex PCR, yet TCRdb's version contains in-frame clones alone and is incomplete. The table shows around 250,000 clones, with about 81% occurring only once. Sample: PBMCs or T cells enriched from blood (not recorded which). These receptors originate from a man aged 25-45 years with acute COVID-19.

This chain links TRBV18 with TRBJ2-1; 10 bases fit TRBD2. Germline V gene data show CDR1 as KGHSH and CDR2 as LQKENI. The CDR3 has 15 residues. Trimming at V came to 3 bases and at J to 7 bases, leaving 6 bases not matched to a gene. CDR3 amino acids: CASSPTGLASNEQFF. CDR3 sequence (DNA): TGTGCCAGCTCACCGACGGGACTAGCGTCTAATGAGCAGTTCTTC.

The chain links TRBV10-3 to TRBJ2-3, with 9 bases fitting TRBD1. CDR3 size: 13 residues. With V trimmed by 6 bases and J by 8 bases, 6 bases remained unmatched. Per the germline V gene, CDR1 is ENHRY and CDR2 is SYGVKD. CDR3 region: CAIRPGQGGTQYF. DNA of the CDR3: TGTGCCATCAGGCCGGGACAGGGTGGTACGCAGTATTTT.

This chain's CDR3 is CASSLTHRTSGQETQYF. The CDR3 coding sequence is TGTGCCAGCAGCTTGACCCATCGGACTAGCGGTCAAGAGACCCAGTACTTC. This chain links TRBV5-4 with TRBJ2-5, with 10 positions matching TRBD2. Germline values: CDR1 SGHNT, CDR2 YYREEE (reference sequence). V gave up 1 base and J gave up 2 bases; unmatched junction bases: 8. This CDR3 region has 17 residues. Complete variable domain (other parts from reference TRBV5-4 and TRBJ2-5): ETGVTQSPTHLIKTRGQQVTLRCSSQSGHNTVSWYQQALGQGPQFIFQYYREEENGRGNFPPRFSGLQFPNYSSELNVNALELDDSALYLCASSLTHRTSGQETQYFGPGTRLLVL.

The chain uses TRBV15 and TRBJ1-2; D gene ambiguous. The CDR3 extends over 15 amino acids. Germline lookup yields CDR1 LNHNV and CDR2 YYDKDF (reference sequence). V gave up 3 bases and J gave up 6 bases, with 17 bases separating them. The CDR3 loop is CATSSPAKVRHGYTF. DNA for the CDR3: TGTGCCACCAGCAGCCCCGCTAAGGTCAGGCATGGCTACACCTTC.

The chain combines TRBV5-1 with TRBJ2-7, with D possibly matching TRBD1 (6 bases). The CDR3 consists of 14 residues. Germline V gene lookup returns CDR1 SGHRS and CDR2 YFSETQ. The CDR3 spells CASSLGAGVYEQYV. The CDR3 DNA sequence: TGTGCCAGCAGCTTGGGAGCAGGGGTCTACGAGCAGTACGTC.

The CDR3 region is CASSSRTSGDEQFF. CDR3 DNA: TGTGCCAGCAGCTCGCGGACTAGCGGTGATGAGCAGTTCTTC. The chain has TRBV5-4 and TRBJ2-1; 10 bases map to TRBD2. CDR3 length equals 14 residues. Germline CDR1 SGHNT, CDR2 YYREEE (reference sequence). V lost 3 bases, J lost 8 bases, and 5 bases stayed unmatched. The full variable domain, rest sourced from reference TRBV5-4 and TRBJ2-1, is ETGVTQSPTHLIKTRGQQVTLRCSSQSGHNTVSWYQQALGQGPQFIFQYYREEENGRGNFPPRFSGLQFPNYSSELNVNALELDDSALYLCASSSRTSGDEQFFGPGTRLTVL.

In this sample, this clone turned up many times. V is TRBV7-9 and J is TRBJ1-1, with 7 bases that match TRBD1. V lost 5 bases, J lost 0 bases, and 9 bases stayed unmatched. CDR1 SEHNR and CDR2 FQNEAQ come from the germline V gene (reference sequence). The CDR3 has 16 amino acids. As DNA, the CDR3 is TGTGCCAGCAGCCCGACAGGGTGGAAGATGAACACTGAAGCTTTCTTT. Translation: CASSPTGWKMNTEAFF.

V is TRBV24-1 and J is TRBJ1-1; no definite D call. Per the germline V gene, CDR1 is KGHDR and CDR2 is SFDVKD. This CDR3 contains 13 residues. V lost 7 bases and J 6 bases, leaving 14 bases between the germline ends. In DNA form, the CDR3 reads TGTGCCACCAGATCAGCGGGGTCCCCTGAAGCTTTCTTT. As protein: CATRSAGSPEAFF.

The J gene is TRBJ2-2, the V gene TRBV18; 7 nucleotides line up with TRBD2. In germline, CDR1 is KGHSH, CDR2 LQKENI. CDR3 length equals 17 residues. With V trimmed by 0 bases and J by 0 bases, 4 bases remained unmatched. The CDR3 DNA reads TGTGCCAGCTCACCACCGGGGCTAGCGGCGAACACCGGGGAGCTGTTTTTT. This encodes CASSPPGLAANTGELFF.

J is TRBJ2-1 and V is TRBV6-2 or TRBV6-3; D is unresolved. The CDR3 covers 13 residues. V was shortened by 7 bases and J by 2 bases, with 9 bases between the two germline ends. CDR1 MNHEY and CDR2 SVGEGT come from the germline V gene. Here the CDR3 DNA reads TGTGCCAGCAACCCGGGCACCTACAATGAGCAGTTCTTC. Its protein product is CASNPGTYNEQFF.

This clone came up a few times. V usage is TRBV4-2 and J usage is TRBJ2-2, with D tentatively TRBD1 (5 bases). The CDR3 extends over 15 amino acids. Germline loops: CDR1 LGHNA, CDR2 YNFKEQ. Trimming left V 3 bases short and J 3 bases short, with 11 bases between. CDR3 bases: TGTGCCAGCAGCCACACACAGGACGACACCGGGGAGCTGTTTTTT. Its translation: CASSHTQDDTGELFF.

The chain employs TRBV5-5 and TRBJ1-1, with D unclear. In germline, CDR1 is SGHKS, CDR2 YYEKEE (reference sequence). The germline V and J ends were trimmed by 4 bases and 4 bases, with 11 bases remaining between them. The CDR3 runs to 13 residues. In DNA, the CDR3 is TGTGCCAGCAGCGTCGTCGCGGCCACTGAAGCTTTCTTT. Its protein product is CASSVVAATEAFF.

The chain uses TRBV4-3 and TRBJ2-1; 11 bases match TRBD1. This CDR3 is 16 amino acids long. V trimming: 0 bases; J trimming: 7 bases; junction bases outside the gene matches: 5. Germline V gene data show CDR1 as LGHNA and CDR2 as YSLEER. CDR3 sequence reads: CASSQDSGQGANEQFF. The CDR3 coding sequence is TGCGCCAGCAGCCAAGATTCAGGACAGGGGGCGAATGAGCAGTTCTTC.

The CDR3 loop is CASSSLAGEGYFF. DNA of the CDR3: TGTGCCAGCAGCTCATTGGCCGGGGAAGGATATTTCTTC. V is TRBV7-3 and J is TRBJ2-1, with D perhaps matching TRBD2 (5 bases). With 4 bases removed from V and 16 bases from J, the gap between germline ends came to 20 bases. Germline V gene data show CDR1 as SGHTA and CDR2 as FQGTGA. The CDR3 covers 13 residues.

This sequence joins TRBV7-9 and TRBJ1-4; no definite D call. Per the germline V gene, CDR1 is SEHNR and CDR2 is FQNEAQ (reference sequence). The CDR3 loop spans 14 amino acids. V shed 6 bases and J shed 2 bases, with 10 bases lying between them. The CDR3 DNA follows: TGTGCCAGCAGTCTGACACTGACTAATGAAAAACTGTTTTTT. It encodes CASSLTLTNEKLFF.

In its sample, this clone was seen a few times. The chain combines TRBV7-2 with TRBJ1-5; maybe TRBD1 (6 bases). CDR1 and CDR2 from the germline V gene are SGHTA and FQGNSA. The V end lost 0 bases, the J end lost 7 bases, and 13 bases lay between the germline ends. This CDR3 has 15 residues. CDR3 protein: CASSLARTVQQPQHF. CDR3 in DNA: TGTGCCAGCAGCTTAGCCAGGACAGTCCAGCAGCCCCAGCATTTT. Full variable domain (outside the CDR3, taken from reference TRBV7-2 and TRBJ1-5): GAGVSQSPSNKVTEKGKDVELRCDPISGHTALYWYRQSLGQGLEFLIYFQGNSAPDKSGLPSDRFSAERTGGSVSTLTIQRTQQEDSAVYLCASSLARTVQQPQHFGDGTRLSIL.

This rearrangement joins TRBV24-1 to TRBJ1-2; possible D gene TRBD1, 6 bases. CDR1 is KGHDR and CDR2 is SFDVKD in the germline V gene. With 9 bases removed from V and 8 bases from J, the gap between germline ends came to 21 bases. The CDR3 spans 14 residues. The CDR3 sequence is CATAARTGNGGYTF. For the CDR3, the DNA is TGTGCCACCGCCGCTCGCACAGGGAACGGCGGCTACACCTTC.

J is TRBJ2-3 and V is TRBV7-8; TRBD2 agrees at 8 bases. V lost 5 bases, J lost 6 bases, and 10 bases stayed unmatched. CDR1 and CDR2 from the germline V gene are SGHVS and FQNEAQ. The CDR3 sequence is 15 residues long. The CDR3 DNA follows: TGTGCCAGCAGCCACCCAAGCGGGGGAGGGGATACGCAGTATTTT. Translation gives CASSHPSGGGDTQYF.

This clone was observed once. This chain links TRBV7-9 with TRBJ1-6; a possible D gene is TRBD1 (6 bases). Germline V gene lookup returns CDR1 SEHNR and CDR2 FQNEAQ (reference sequence). The CDR3 has 16 residues. V gave up 1 base and J gave up 7 bases, with 14 bases separating them. The CDR3 DNA follows: TGTGCCAGCAGCTTAGTCACAGGGCCCCCCAATTCACCCCTCCACTTT. Amino acid sequence: CASSLVTGPPNSPLHF.

The chain carries TRBV10-3 and TRBJ2-1; 9 bases align to TRBD2. The germline V gene has CDR1 ENHRY and CDR2 SYGVKD. With V trimmed by 6 bases and J by 5 bases, 8 bases remained unmatched. This CDR3 comprises 15 residues. The CDR3 protein is CAIRAPGLAHNEQFF. The CDR3 DNA is TGTGCCATCAGGGCCCCGGGACTAGCCCACAATGAGCAGTTCTTC.

This rearrangement joins TRBV29-1 to TRBJ1-2; D not resolved. With 0 bases removed from V and 2 bases from J, the gap between germline ends came to 10 bases. The V gene's germline CDR1 is SQVTM and CDR2 ANQGSEA. This CDR3 is built from 14 residues. Here the CDR3 reads CSVEDLGSNYGYTF. CDR3 in DNA: TGCAGCGTTGAAGATCTAGGTAGCAACTATGGCTACACCTTC.

The chain joins TRBV9 to TRBJ2-1, with 9 bases lining up with TRBD2. Germline-derived CDR1 and CDR2 are SGDLS and YYNGEE. V shed 3 bases and J 0 bases; nucleotides not matched to a gene: 1. The CDR3 has 15 residues. Written as DNA, the CDR3 is TGTGCCAGCAGCGATAGCGGGAGCTCCTACAATGAGCAGTTCTTC. Translation: CASSDSGSSYNEQFF.

The chain has TRBV30 and TRBJ1-2; weak D call: TRBD1 (6 bases). The CDR3 is made up of 13 amino acids. Trimming removed 1 base at V and 8 bases at J, with 14 bases between. The germline CDR1 and CDR2 sequences are GTSNPN and SVGIG (reference sequence). As DNA, the CDR3 is TGTGCCTGGAGTGAAACAGGGAATTCAGGCTACACCTTC. Translation: CAWSETGNSGYTF. Full variable domain (remainder filled in from reference TRBV30 and TRBJ1-2): SQTIHQWPATLVQPVGSPLSLECTVEGTSNPNLYWYRQAAGRGLQLLFYSVGIGQISSEVPQNLSASRPQDRQFILSSKKLLLSDSGFYLCAWSETGNSGYTFGSGTRLTVV.

This chain uses TRBV7-2 with TRBJ1-2, with D possibly matching TRBD1 (6 bases). V was pared by 3 bases and J by 0 bases, with 11 bases between. Looked up from germline, CDR1 is SGHTA and CDR2 is FQGNSA. There are 15 residues in the CDR3. CDR3 sequence: CASSLSWTANYGYTF. The CDR3 bases are TGTGCCAGCAGCTTGTCCTGGACAGCTAACTATGGCTACACCTTC.

This clone was seen many times. The V and J genes are TRBV9 and TRBJ2-5; 11 nucleotides align to TRBD2. The junction had 9 bases not matched to a gene; V was cut back by 4 bases and J by 4 bases. Looked up from germline, CDR1 is SGDLS and CDR2 is YYNGEE. This CDR3 is 16 amino acids long. The CDR3 bases are TGTGCCAGCAGCCCCCGACTAGCGGGGTTCCGAGAGACCCAGTACTTC. This encodes CASSPRLAGFRETQYF.

This sequence joins TRBV15 and TRBJ2-1; tentative D call: TRBD2 (6 bases). Germline V gene sequence: CDR1 LNHNV, CDR2 YYDKDF (reference sequence). Trimming pared 0 bases from V and 8 bases from J, leaving 17 bases between. The CDR3 loop spans 16 amino acids. CDR3 sequence reads: CATSRDLGTPRDEQFF. Here the CDR3 DNA reads TGTGCCACCAGCAGAGATCTCGGGACTCCTCGGGATGAGCAGTTCTTC.

The rearrangement uses TRBV7-8 and TRBJ2-7; D perhaps matches TRBD2 (6 bases). Germline-derived CDR1 and CDR2 are SGHVS and FQNEAQ. V lost 5 bases and J lost 6, with 17 bases in between. The CDR3 contains 14 residues. This chain's CDR3 is CASSPVRGSGEQYV. The CDR3 region has the DNA TGTGCCAGCAGCCCCGTCCGGGGGTCGGGCGAGCAGTACGTC.